This T cell receptor beta chain was captured by sequencing in a study of T cells in Graves' hyperthyroidism and ophthalmopathy. Whole-study results and caveats: In simple terms, a model built on 13 V-J features told ophthalmopathy apart from stable hyperthyroidism.

The source material, RNA transcripts, was used to amplify TCR beta CDR3 regions. A first-round RT-PCR of the TCR CDR3 used the HTBI primer set. TCRdb reanalysed the multiplex PCR reads using MiXCR and keeps one entry per CDR3 protein. The profile shows about 380,000 distinct CDR3 sequences, about 18% of them singletons. The germline V gene has CDR1 LNHDA and CDR2 SQIVND (reference sequence). The CDR3 is made up of 14 amino acids. V was cut by 4 bases and J by 4 bases, with 14 bases left in between. Note on this clonotype: What it recognizes is unknown.

The material sequenced was blood. This chain joins TRBV19 and TRBJ2-7, with D perhaps matching TRBD2 (5 bases). The sequence was collected from a man aged 18-30 years with Graves' ophthalmopathy. The CDR3 spells CASSTAVASYEQYF. The CDR3 nucleotides are TGTGCCAGTAGTACAGCGGTAGCCTCTTACGAGCAGTACTTC.